One and the same sample provided the 7 T cell receptor beta chains below, sequenced in a study of beta chain features in type 1 diabetes. Investigators reverse transcribed all isolated RNA, so they sequenced expressed TCRB transcripts. Assay used: immunoSEQ multiplex PCR; TCRdb lists only in-frame clones, some missing. The repertoire holds approximately 380,000 clones, with more than 13% as singletons. Sequenced input: naive CD4+ T cells from blood. Every receptor here comes from a young woman in good health.

In this sample, this clone turned up a few times. V gene TRBV6-4 combines with J gene TRBJ1-5; 8 nucleotides match TRBD1. V was clipped by 5 bases and J by 3 bases; unmatched bases: 6. From germline, CDR1 is MRHNA and CDR2 SNTAGT. The length of the CDR3 is 15 residues. The CDR3 sequence: CASSQGTGANQPQHF. As DNA, the CDR3 is TGTGCCAGCAGTCAAGGGACAGGAGCCAATCAGCCCCAGCATTTT.

The table lists this clone with a few counts. V and J are TRBV7-2 and TRBJ1-5, with 7 bases matching TRBD1. CDR1 is SGHTA and CDR2 is FQGNSA in the germline V gene. The junction had 7 bases not matched to a gene; V was cut back by 4 bases and J by 4 bases. The CDR3 length is 15 residues. CDR3: CASSSNRGPNQPQHF. The CDR3 coding sequence is TGTGCCAGCAGCTCCAACAGGGGACCAAATCAGCCCCAGCATTTT.

This clone has more than one count but fewer than ten. The rearrangement uses TRBV7-3 and TRBJ2-7, with 13 bases fitting TRBD2. Germline lookup yields CDR1 SGHTA and CDR2 FQGTGA. This CDR3 has 14 residues. The junction had 0 bases not matched to a gene; V was cut back by 2 bases and J by 5 bases. The CDR3 loop is CASSLGLAGDEQYF. The CDR3 DNA reads TGTGCCAGCAGCTTAGGACTAGCGGGAGACGAGCAGTACTTC. Using reference TRBV7-3 and TRBJ2-7 for the parts outside the CDR3, the full variable domain is GAGVSQTPSNKVTEKGKYVELRCDPISGHTALYWYRQSLGQGPEFLIYFQGTGAADDSGLPNDRFFAVRPEGSVSTLKIQRTERGDSAVYLCASSLGLAGDEQYFGPGTRLTVT.

This clone has only a few counts. The rearrangement joins TRBV4-2 to TRBJ2-5; D unresolved. The CDR3 extends over 14 amino acids. V lost 1 base and J lost 3, with 9 bases in between. CDR1 and CDR2 from the germline V gene are LGHNA and YNFKEQ. As DNA, the CDR3 is TGTGCCAGCAGCCAAGTGGGCCAGGAAGAGACCCAGTACTTC. Protein sequence: CASSQVGQEETQYF.

The rearrangement uses TRBV7-2 and TRBJ2-1, with 10 bases identical to TRBD2. V shed 5 bases and J 15 bases; nucleotides not matched to a gene: 13. This CDR3 is built from 14 residues. Germline V lookup: CDR1 SGHTA, CDR2 FQGNSA. For the CDR3, the DNA is TGTGCCAGCAGCCAAGTAGAGAAAGCGGGAGGGTTGTTCTTC. Translation gives CASSQVEKAGGLFF.

This clone has just one count. The chain employs TRBV5-3 and TRBJ1-5, with 8 bases identical to TRBD1. TRBV5-3 is known as an ORF, though its function is uncertain. V was clipped by 3 bases and J by 5 bases; unmatched bases: 7. The CDR3 is 15 residues long. CDR3 in amino acids: CARSCRTGKDQPQHF. DNA of the CDR3: TGTGCCAGAAGCTGTAGGACAGGGAAGGATCAGCCCCAGCATTTT.

The chain uses TRBV4-3 and TRBJ1-5; 12 positions match TRBD1. CDR1 and CDR2 from the germline V gene are LGHNA and YSLEER. The CDR3 is made up of 20 amino acids. J gave up 6 bases and V 0 bases, and 15 bases lay outside the gene matches. The CDR3 coding sequence is TGCGCCAGCAGCCAAGAGTCTAACTTTGGGGGACAGGGGGCTGTTCAGCCCCAGCATTTT. It is translated as CASSQESNFGGQGAVQPQHF.